This TCR beta chain was sequenced during a study of T cell changes during pregnancy in multiple sclerosis. Clones were read by immunoSEQ multiplex PCR, and TCRdb kept only the in-frame ones, dropping some. This sample has over 70,000 clones, with about 93% found just once. Per the germline V gene, CDR1 is SGHVS and CDR2 is FQNEAQ. The CDR3 spans 14 residues. Between the trimmed V and J ends, which lost 1 base and 3 bases, there was a span of 7 bases. This sequence joins TRBV7-8 and TRBJ2-1; TRBD2 is a possible D gene (5 bases). Sequenced material: peripheral blood, taken in the first trimester of pregnancy. The receptor's source is a female donor in good health, enrolled as a control in a pregnancy study. The CDR3 bases are TGTGCCAGCAGCTTAGGGGAGATCTACAATGAGCAGTTCTTC. The encoded protein is CASSLGEIYNEQFF.